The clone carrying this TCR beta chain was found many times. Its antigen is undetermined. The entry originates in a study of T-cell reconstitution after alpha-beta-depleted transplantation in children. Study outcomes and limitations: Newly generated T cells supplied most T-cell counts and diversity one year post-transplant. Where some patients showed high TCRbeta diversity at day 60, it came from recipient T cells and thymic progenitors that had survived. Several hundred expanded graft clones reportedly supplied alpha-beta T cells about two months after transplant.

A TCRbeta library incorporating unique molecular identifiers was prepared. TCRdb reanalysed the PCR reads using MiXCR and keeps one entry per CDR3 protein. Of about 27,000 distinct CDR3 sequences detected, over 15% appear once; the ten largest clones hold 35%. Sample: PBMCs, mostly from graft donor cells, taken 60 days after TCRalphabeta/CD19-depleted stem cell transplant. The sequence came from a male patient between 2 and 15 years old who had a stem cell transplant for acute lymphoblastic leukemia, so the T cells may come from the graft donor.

The CDR3 DNA follows: TGTGCCAGCAGTACCGTTTCTGGGACCCAGTACTTC. Amino acids: CASSTVSGTQYF. V and J are TRBV12-3 or TRBV12-4 and TRBJ2-5; D is ambiguous. V was pared by 5 bases and J by 7 bases, with 11 bases between. This CDR3 is built from 12 residues.